This T cell receptor (beta chain) was captured by sequencing in a study of blood T cell repertoires in COVID-19. About the research overall: COVID-19 samples from acute and convalescent phases originated in the United States, Italy and Spain. Sources were T cells, B-cell-depleted T cells, or PBMCs; the material itself was cDNA or gDNA.

As originally analysed: From reference gene primer amplification, estimates of nucleated cell counts were derived. Sequencing used immunoSEQ multiplex PCR; TCRdb keeps in-frame clones, though not all of them. Clonal size and the V and J genes are those of that table, whereas D and trimming came from the DNA. Among around 160,000 clones listed, roughly 80% were seen once. The sequenced sample consisted of peripheral blood. The TCR comes from a human donor in a cohort sampled during active COVID-19.

Written as DNA, the CDR3 is TGTGCCAGTAGTATAAGTAGCGCGGCTCAGCCCCAGCATTTT. It translates to CASSISSAAQPQHF. The genes are TRBV19 and TRBJ1-5; D is unclear. Per germline, CDR1 LNHDA and CDR2 SQIVND (reference sequence). This CDR3 has 14 amino acids. V dropped 2 bases and J dropped 6 bases, with 11 bases sitting between them.